This T cell receptor (beta chain) was sequenced in a study of cytomegalovirus exposure and HLA in healthy donors. Findings of the study overall: The authors later found HLA-associated TCR beta chains more clonally expanded than equally common others. The authors judged a highly shared variant cluster likely a sequencing artifact. According to reports, the classifier identified cytomegalovirus status with high specificity and sensitivity.

Nominally healthy donors provided the samples, though records likely missed some immune exposures. In regard to this clone: The target antigen is unknown.

The junction had 6 bases not matched to a gene; V was cut back by 4 bases and J by 4 bases. CDR1 and CDR2 (germline): LNHDA, SQIVND (reference sequence). There are 15 residues in the CDR3. Primers included in the PCR were 60 Vbeta and 13 Jbeta primers. Data came from immunoSEQ multiplex PCR; TCRdb stores just in-frame clones and leaves some out. The sample contains some 200,000 clones, approximately 67% of which appear only once. The clonotype comes from a man between 40 and 49 years old in good health and CMV-seronegative. The rearrangement joins TRBV19 to TRBJ2-3; 9 bases line up with TRBD1. Input material: PBMCs. CDR3 residues: CASSNRDRVADTQYF. The CDR3 DNA is TGTGCCAGTAGTAACCGGGACAGGGTCGCAGATACGCAGTATTTT. Full variable domain (remainder filled in from reference TRBV19 and TRBJ2-3): DGGITQSPKYLFRKEGQNVTLSCEQNLNHDAMYWYRQDPGQGLRLIYYSQIVNDFQKGDIAEGYSVSREKKESFPLTVTSAQKNPTAFYLCASSNRDRVADTQYFGPGTRLTVL.